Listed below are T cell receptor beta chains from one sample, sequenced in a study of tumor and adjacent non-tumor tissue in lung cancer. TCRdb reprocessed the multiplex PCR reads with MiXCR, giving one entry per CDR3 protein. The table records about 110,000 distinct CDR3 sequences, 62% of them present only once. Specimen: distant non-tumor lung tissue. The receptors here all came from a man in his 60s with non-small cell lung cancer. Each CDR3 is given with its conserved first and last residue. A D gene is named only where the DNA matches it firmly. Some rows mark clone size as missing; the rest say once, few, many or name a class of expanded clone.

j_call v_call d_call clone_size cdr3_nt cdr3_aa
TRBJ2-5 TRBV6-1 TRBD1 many TGTGCCAGCAGTGAATATGGACAGGGGGAGACCCAGTACTTC CASSEYGQGETQYF
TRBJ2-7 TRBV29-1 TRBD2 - TGCATTGCTCAGACAGCCGGGACTAGCGGGATGTACGAGCAGTACTTC CIAQTAGTSGMYEQYF
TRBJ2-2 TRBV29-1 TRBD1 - TGCCGCGCCAGATCGGGTAGGGGGCTAAGCATCGGGGAGCTGTTTTTT CRARSGRGLSIGELFF
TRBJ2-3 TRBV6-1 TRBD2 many TGTGCCAGCAGTGATAAAGTTGCTAGCGGGACCGATACGCAGTATTTT CASSDKVASGTDTQYF
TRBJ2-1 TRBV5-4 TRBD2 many TGTGCCAGCAGCTTGACCCTAGCGGGGGGCAACAATGAGCAGTTCTTC CASSLTLAGGNNEQFF
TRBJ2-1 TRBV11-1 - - TGTGCCAACAACTCGCCCCTGGTAGTGGATGAGCAGTTCTTC CANNSPLVVDEQFF
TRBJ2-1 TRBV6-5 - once TGTGCCATCAGGGACCCCAGGGGGCGGGGGAACAATGAGCAGCTCTTC CAIRDPRGRGNNEQLF
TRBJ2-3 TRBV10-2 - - TGCGCCATCTTGGTAGCGGTGTTCACAGATACGCAGTATTTT CAILVAVFTDTQYF
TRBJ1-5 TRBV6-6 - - TGTGCCACCCTGGGGGATGGGGCAGGCGGTCAGCCCCAGCATTTT CATLGDGAGGQPQHF
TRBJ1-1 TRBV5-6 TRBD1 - TGTGCCAATACCTCGGGACAGATTCGGACGTATGAAGCTTTCTTT CANTSGQIRTYEAFF
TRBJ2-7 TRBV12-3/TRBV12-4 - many TGTGCCAGCAGTCCAGACGACTACGAGCAGTACTTC CASSPDDYEQYF
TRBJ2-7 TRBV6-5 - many TGTGCCAGCAGTTTCACAGGGATCGAGCAGTACTTC CASSFTGIEQYF
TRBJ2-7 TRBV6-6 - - TGTAGCAGCAGTTACGCAGAGTACGAGCAGTACTTC CSSSYAEYEQYF
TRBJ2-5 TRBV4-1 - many TGCGCCAGCAGCCAAGGTTCTGCAGGAGAGACCCAGTACTTC CASSQGSAGETQYF
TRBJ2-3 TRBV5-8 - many TGTGCCAGCAGCTTGGTGGGACACAGCACAGATACGCAGTATTTT CASSLVGHSTDTQYF
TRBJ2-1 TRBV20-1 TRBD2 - TGCAGTGCTAGTGCGGGGGGGAACAATGAGCAGTTCTTC CSASAGGNNEQFF
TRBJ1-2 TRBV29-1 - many TGCAGCGTTGAAGATCTGGGGTGGGAGGGCTACACCTTC CSVEDLGWEGYTF
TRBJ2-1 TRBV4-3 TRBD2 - TGCGCCAGGAGCATACGAGCGGGAGTCGACTACAATGAGCAGTTCTTC CARSIRAGVDYNEQFF
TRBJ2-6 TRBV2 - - TGTGCCAGCAAGCAGGCTACCTCCTCTGGGGCCAACGTCCTGACTTTC CASKQATSSGANVLTF
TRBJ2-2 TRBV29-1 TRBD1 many TGCAGCGCCGGAGGAGACAGGGGGACCGGGGAGCTGTTTTTT CSAGGDRGTGELFF
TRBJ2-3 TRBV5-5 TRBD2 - TGTACCAGCAAGGCTAGCGGAGCATTTACCACAGATACACAGTATTTT CTSKASGAFTTDTQYF
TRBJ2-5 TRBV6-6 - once TGTACCAGTACCCACCCCGGGAAGGAGACCCATTACTTC CTSTHPGKETHYF
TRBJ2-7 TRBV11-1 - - TGTGCCAGCAGCTTGGAGGGGGTCTACGAGCAGTACTTC CASSLEGVYEQYF
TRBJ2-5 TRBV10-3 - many TGTGCCATCAGTGAGTCGGGGGGTCAAGAGACCCAGTACTTC CAISESGGQETQYF
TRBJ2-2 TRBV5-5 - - TGTGCCAGCAGCTTGGTTCAGGGGAAACACCGGGAGCTGTTTTTT CASSLVQGKHRELFF
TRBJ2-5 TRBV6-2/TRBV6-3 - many TGTGCCAGCAGTGGTGGGGATTCGGAGACCCAGTACTTC CASSGGDSETQYF
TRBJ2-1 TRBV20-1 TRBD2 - TGCAGTGCCCGGACTAGCTACAATGAGCAGTTCTTC CSARTSYNEQFF
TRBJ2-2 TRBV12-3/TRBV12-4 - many TGTGCCAGCAGTCCCCTGAGCGGCGCGAACACCGGGGAGCTGTTTTTT CASSPLSGANTGELFF
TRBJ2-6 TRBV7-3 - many TGTGCCAGCAGCTTTGGGCCTGGGGCCAACGTCCTGACTTTC CASSFGPGANVLTF
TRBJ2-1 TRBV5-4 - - TGTGCCAGCAGTATGATGGGGTATGAGCAGTTCTTC CASSMMGYEQFF
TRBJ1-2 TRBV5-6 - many TGTGCCAGCAGCCGCAGGGGCATTATCTATGGCTACACCTTC CASSRRGIIYGYTF
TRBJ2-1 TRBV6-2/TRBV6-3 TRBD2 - TGTGCCATCACCACCCCGATAATAGCGGGGGACAATGAGCAGTTATTC CAITTPIIAGDNEQLF
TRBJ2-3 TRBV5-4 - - TGTACCAGCAGCTTGCTCTTGGCGGATACGCAGTATTTT CTSSLLLADTQYF
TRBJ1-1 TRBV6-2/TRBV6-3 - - TGTGCCAGCAGTTACATGTCCGGGACGGGCACTGATGCTTTCTTT CASSYMSGTGTDAFF
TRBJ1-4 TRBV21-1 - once TGTGCCAGCAGCAAACCTCGAACGGAGTCGCAGGGGAGGGGTGAAAAACTGTTTTTT CASSKPRTESQGRGEKLFF
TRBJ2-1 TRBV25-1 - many TGTGCCAGCAGTGATTATGAGCAGTTCTTC CASSDYEQFF
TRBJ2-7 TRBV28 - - TGTGCCAGTAGTTCGCCCAGGGACACGTCTAGCGGCTACTCCTACGAGCAGTGTTTC CASSSPRDTSSGYSYEQCF
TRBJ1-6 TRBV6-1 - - TGTACCAGCAGTGAAGCTCACCGTTCACCCCCCCACTTT CTSSEAHRSPPHF
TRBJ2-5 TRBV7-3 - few TGTGCCAGCAGCGGGACTCCGGGGAGGGAGACCCAGTACTTC CASSGTPGRETQYF
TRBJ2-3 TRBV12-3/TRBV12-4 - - TGTGCCGGCAGTCCCGGGGTAATATCTAGGTGGGCAGATACGCAGTATTTT CAGSPGVISRWADTQYF
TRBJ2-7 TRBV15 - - TGTGCCACCAGCCGGAACATAGAGTACGAGCAGTACTTC CATSRNIEYEQYF
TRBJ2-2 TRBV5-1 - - TGCGCCAGCAGCTTGGTTAGCGGTGCGAACACCGGGGAGCTGTTTTTT CASSLVSGANTGELFF
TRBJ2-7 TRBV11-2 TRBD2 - TGTGCCAGCAGCATTAGCGGGAGGGCCTACGAGCAGTACTTC CASSISGRAYEQYF
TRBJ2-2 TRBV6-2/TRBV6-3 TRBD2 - TGTACCAGCAGGACTAGCGGGAGGGTTGAGCTGTTTTTT CTSRTSGRVELFF
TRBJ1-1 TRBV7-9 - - TGTGCCAGCAGCGGTATCGATCAGATGGGCACTGAAGCTTTCTTT CASSGIDQMGTEAFF
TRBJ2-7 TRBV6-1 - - TGTGCCAGCAGTGGATCCTTAGACAGTACCTACGAACAGTACTTC CASSGSLDSTYEQYF
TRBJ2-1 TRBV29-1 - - TGCAAGGTTGAGGGTACTCACAACTCCTACAATGAGGAGTTCTTC CKVEGTHNSYNEEFF
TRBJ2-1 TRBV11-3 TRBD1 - TGTGTCAGCAGCTCCACCACCGGGACAGGGGTCAATGGGCAGTTCTTC CVSSSTTGTGVNGQFF
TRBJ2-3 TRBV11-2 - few TGTGCCAGCAGCGCCCACGGCCGTAGGGGTGCAGATGCGCAGTATTTT CASSAHGRRGADAQYF
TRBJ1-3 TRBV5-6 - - TGTGCCAGTAGCATGGAGTTAGTCTCTGGAAACACCATATATTTT CASSMELVSGNTIYF
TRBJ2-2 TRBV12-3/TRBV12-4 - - TGTGCCAGCTGTTTACGTGCCGCCGGGGAACTGTTTTTT CASCLRAAGELFF
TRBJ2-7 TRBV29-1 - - TGCAGCGCTAGGGAAGGGATCTACGAGCAGTACTTC CSAREGIYEQYF
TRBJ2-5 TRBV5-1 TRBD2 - TGCGCCAGCAGCCTGAACCTACTAGCGGGAGAAGAGACCCAGTACTTC CASSLNLLAGEETQYF
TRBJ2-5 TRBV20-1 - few TGCAGTGCTAGAGACTCGGCAGACAGTCGGGAGACCCAGTACTTC CSARDSADSRETQYF
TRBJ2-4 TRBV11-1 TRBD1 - TGTGCCAGCAGCTTGACAGGGGGTATCATTCAGTACTTC CASSLTGGIIQYF
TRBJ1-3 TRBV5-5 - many TGTGCCAGCAGCTTGGCGCCCCAGCCAAGATCTGGAAACACCATATATTTT CASSLAPQPRSGNTIYF
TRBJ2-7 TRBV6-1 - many TGTGCCAGCAGTGAAATAGGGATATCCTACAAGCAGTACTTC CASSEIGISYKQYF
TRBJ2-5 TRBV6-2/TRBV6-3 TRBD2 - TGTGGCAGCGGCTTAGCGGGCAGCCAAGAGACTCAGTACTTC CGSGLAGSQETQYF
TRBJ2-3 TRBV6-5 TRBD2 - TGTCCCAGCAGTTTAGGGAAAGCGGGAGGTTTAAAGACGCAGTATTTT CPSSLGKAGGLKTQYF
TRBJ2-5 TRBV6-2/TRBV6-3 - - TGTGCTAACAGTTACGGGGGGACCCAGTACTTC CANSYGGTQYF